This TCR beta chain emerged from a study of somatic mutations in cytotoxic T cells in rheumatoid arthritis. Whole-study results and caveats: Healthy controls showed no age-related rise in CD8+ clonality, whereas rheumatoid arthritis patients did.

Measured with immunoSEQ multiplex PCR; TCRdb has only the in-frame clones, and not every one. The table includes tens of thousands of clones, roughly 84% detected once. This clone was detected once. The antigen is not known. The receptor's source is a woman aged 45-65 years in good health. The specimen was CD8+ T cells sorted from blood.

CDR3 region: CASSRVVNDTEAFF. The CDR3 DNA sequence: TGCGCCAGCAGCCGGGTGGTAAATGACACTGAAGCTTTCTTT. The rearrangement joins TRBV5-1 to TRBJ1-1; D gene unclear. CDR1 is SGHRS, CDR2 YFSETQ, per germline. V lost 4 bases, J lost 3 bases, and 13 bases lay in between. The CDR3 length is 14 residues.